This TCR beta chain was documented in a study of response to subunit inactivated influenza vaccine. The study's findings and limits: The authors suggested that every seasonal influenza vaccination recruits few new T cells.

TCRdb used MiXCR to reprocess the RT-PCR reads, holding one entry per CDR3 protein. The data contain around 790,000 distinct CDR3 sequences, over 20% of them singletons. This clonotype was seen only a few times. The target antigen is unknown. The germline CDR1 and CDR2 sequences are DFQATT and SNEGSKA (reference sequence). With 2 bases clipped from V and 6 bases from J, the junction kept 7 bases outside the gene matches. The CDR3 is made up of 15 amino acids. The rearrangement links TRBV20-1 to TRBJ1-6; 7 bases agree with TRBD1. The clonotype comes from a man in his fifties who received an inactivated influenza vaccine. The material was PBMCs from blood, obtained roughly 5 days after vaccination. The CDR3 spells CSARWGRGTNSPLHF. The CDR3 DNA reads as TGCAGTGCTAGATGGGGCAGGGGGACTAATTCACCCCTCCACTTT.